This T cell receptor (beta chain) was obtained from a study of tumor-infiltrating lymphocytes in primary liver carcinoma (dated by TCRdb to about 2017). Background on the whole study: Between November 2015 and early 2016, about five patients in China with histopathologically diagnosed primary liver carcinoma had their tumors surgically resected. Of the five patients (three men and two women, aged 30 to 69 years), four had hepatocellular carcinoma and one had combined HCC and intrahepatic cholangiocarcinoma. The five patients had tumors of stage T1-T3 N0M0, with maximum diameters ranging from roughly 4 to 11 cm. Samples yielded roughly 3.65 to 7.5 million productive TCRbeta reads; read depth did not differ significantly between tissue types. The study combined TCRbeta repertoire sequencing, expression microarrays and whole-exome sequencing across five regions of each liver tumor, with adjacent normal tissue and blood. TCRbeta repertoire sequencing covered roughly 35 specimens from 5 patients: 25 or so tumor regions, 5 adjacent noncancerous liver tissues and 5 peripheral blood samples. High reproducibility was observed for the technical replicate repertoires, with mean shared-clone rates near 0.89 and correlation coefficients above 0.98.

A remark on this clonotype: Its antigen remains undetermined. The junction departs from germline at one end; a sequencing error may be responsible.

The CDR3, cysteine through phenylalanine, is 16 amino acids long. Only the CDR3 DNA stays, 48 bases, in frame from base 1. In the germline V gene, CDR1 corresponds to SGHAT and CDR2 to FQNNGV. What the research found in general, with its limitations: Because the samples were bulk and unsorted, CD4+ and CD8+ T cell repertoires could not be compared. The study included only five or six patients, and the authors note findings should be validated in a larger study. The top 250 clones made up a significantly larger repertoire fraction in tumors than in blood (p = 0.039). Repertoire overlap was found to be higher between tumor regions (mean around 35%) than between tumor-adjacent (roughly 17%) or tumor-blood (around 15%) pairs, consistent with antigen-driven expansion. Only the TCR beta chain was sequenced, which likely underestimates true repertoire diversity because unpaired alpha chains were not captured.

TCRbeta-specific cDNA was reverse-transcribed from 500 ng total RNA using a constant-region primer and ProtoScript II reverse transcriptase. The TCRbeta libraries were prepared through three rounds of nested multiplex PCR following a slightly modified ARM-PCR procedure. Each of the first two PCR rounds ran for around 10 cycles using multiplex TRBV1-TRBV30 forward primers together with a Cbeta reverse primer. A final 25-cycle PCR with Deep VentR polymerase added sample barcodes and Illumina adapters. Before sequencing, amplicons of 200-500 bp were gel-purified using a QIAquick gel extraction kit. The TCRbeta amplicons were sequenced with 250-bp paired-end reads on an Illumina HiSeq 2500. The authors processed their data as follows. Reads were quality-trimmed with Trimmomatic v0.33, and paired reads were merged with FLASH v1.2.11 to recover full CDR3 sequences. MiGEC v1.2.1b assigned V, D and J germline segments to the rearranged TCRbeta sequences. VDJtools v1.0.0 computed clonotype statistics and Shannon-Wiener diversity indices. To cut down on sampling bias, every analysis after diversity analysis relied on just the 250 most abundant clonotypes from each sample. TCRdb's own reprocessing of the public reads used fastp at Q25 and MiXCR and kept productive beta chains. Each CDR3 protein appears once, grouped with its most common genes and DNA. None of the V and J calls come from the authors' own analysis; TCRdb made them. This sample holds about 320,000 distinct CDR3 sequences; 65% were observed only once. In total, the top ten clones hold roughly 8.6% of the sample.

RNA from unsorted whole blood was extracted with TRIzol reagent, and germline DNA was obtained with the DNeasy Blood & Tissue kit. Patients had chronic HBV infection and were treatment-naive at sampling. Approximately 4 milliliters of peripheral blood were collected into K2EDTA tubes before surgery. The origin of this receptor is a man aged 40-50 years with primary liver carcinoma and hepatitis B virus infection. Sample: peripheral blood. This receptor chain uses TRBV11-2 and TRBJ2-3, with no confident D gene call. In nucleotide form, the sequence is TGTGCCAGCAGCTCCCAACTTAGTGGCTACACATATACGCAGTATTTT. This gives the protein CASSSQLSGYTYTQYF.